Shown below are 4 T cell receptor beta chains from a single sample sequenced in a study of control samples from healthy donors and cancer patients. Sequencing was performed with immunoSEQ multiplex PCR; in TCRdb, only in-frame clones are kept and a portion is missing. The data hold 96,000 or so clones, with over 85% observed a single time. The sequenced sample consisted of blood. These receptors were collected from a man younger than 35 in good health.

The V and J genes are TRBV5-1 and TRBJ2-7; D remains unclear. Trimming removed 4 bases from V and 3 bases from J, with 11 bases in between. The CDR3 runs 13 residues. From germline, CDR1 is SGHRS and CDR2 YFSETQ. CDR3 amino acids: CASSPTQRYEQYF. The CDR3 region has the DNA TGCGCCAGCAGCCCCACCCAACGCTACGAGCAGTACTTC. The full variable domain, completed using reference TRBV5-1 and TRBJ2-7, is KAGVTQTPRYLIKTRGQQVTLSCSPISGHRSVSWYQQTPGQGLQFLFEYFSETQRNKGNFPGRFSGRQFSNSRSEMNVSTLELGDSALYLCASSPTQRYEQYFGPGTRLTVT.

This chain joins TRBV6-5 and TRBJ2-3; D uncertain. Per germline, CDR1 MNHEY and CDR2 SVGAGI. V lost 7 bases and J lost 2, with 10 bases in between. The CDR3 loop spans 13 amino acids. This CDR3 is CASTERYTDTQYF. In nucleotides, the CDR3 is TGTGCCAGCACCGAACGTTACACAGATACGCAGTATTTT.

The genes are TRBV3-1 (or the pseudogene TRBV3-2) and TRBJ2-3; no firm D call. Germline V CDR1 and CDR2: LGHDT, YNNKEL (reference sequence). Trimming left V 2 bases short and J 4 bases short, with 4 bases between. This CDR3 contains 12 residues. The CDR3 loop reads CASSQSPDTQYF. Here the CDR3 DNA reads TGTGCCAGCAGCCAATCGCCAGATACGCAGTATTTT.

The CDR3 loop is CASSHPWTGENTEAFF. The DNA of the CDR3 is TGTGCCAGCAGCCACCCCTGGACAGGGGAGAACACTGAAGCTTTCTTT. The chain is built from TRBV7-8 and TRBJ1-1; 9 bases align to TRBD1. V shed 5 bases and J 1 base; nucleotides not matched to a gene: 8. Germline V gives CDR1 SGHVS, CDR2 FQNEAQ. This CDR3 region has 16 residues. The full variable domain, its missing parts supplied by reference TRBV7-8 and TRBJ1-1, is GAGVSQSPRYKVAKRGQDVALRCDPISGHVSLFWYQQALGQGPEFLTYFQNEAQLDKSGLPSDRFFAERPEGSVSTLKIQRTQQEDSAVYLCASSHPWTGENTEAFFGQGTRLTVV.